This TCR beta chain was captured by sequencing in a study of control samples from healthy donors and cancer patients. Data came from immunoSEQ multiplex PCR; TCRdb stores just in-frame clones and leaves some out. The sample lists 95,000 to 150,000 clones; around 87% were seen once. The CDR3 runs 15 residues. The ends were cut back, 3 bases at V and 5 bases at J, with 14 bases in the middle. Germline V gene sequence: CDR1 KGHSH, CDR2 LQKENI. Sequenced: blood. The V gene is TRBV18, the J gene TRBJ1-5; D is perhaps TRBD1 (6 bases). The source is a man between 40 and 49 years old in good health. CDR3 region: CASSPYRDTDQPQHF. CDR3 nucleotides: TGTGCCAGCTCACCGTACCGGGACACCGATCAGCCCCAGCATTTT.